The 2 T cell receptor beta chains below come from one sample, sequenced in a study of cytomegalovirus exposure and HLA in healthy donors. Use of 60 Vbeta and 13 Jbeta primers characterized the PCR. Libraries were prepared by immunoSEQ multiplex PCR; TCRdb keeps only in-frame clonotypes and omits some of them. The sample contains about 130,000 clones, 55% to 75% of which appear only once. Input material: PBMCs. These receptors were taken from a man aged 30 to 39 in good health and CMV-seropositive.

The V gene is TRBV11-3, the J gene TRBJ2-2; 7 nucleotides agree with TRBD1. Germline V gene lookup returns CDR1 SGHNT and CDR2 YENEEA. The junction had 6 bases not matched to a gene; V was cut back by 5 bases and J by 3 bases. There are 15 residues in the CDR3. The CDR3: CASSPRQGYTGELFF. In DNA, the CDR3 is TGTGCCAGCAGCCCTCGACAGGGCTACACCGGGGAGCTGTTTTTT.

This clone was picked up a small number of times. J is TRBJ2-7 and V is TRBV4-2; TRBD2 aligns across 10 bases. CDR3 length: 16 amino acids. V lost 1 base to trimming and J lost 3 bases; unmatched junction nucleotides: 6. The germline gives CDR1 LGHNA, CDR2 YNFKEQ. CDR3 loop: CASSQVSGRADYEQYF. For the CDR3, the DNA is TGTGCCAGCAGCCAAGTCAGCGGGAGGGCCGACTACGAGCAGTACTTC.